This T cell receptor (beta chain) was profiled in a study of T cells in Graves' hyperthyroidism and ophthalmopathy. Findings and limits, study-wide: Expanded thyroid clonotypes (above 0.001) were mostly also found in blood. Ophthalmopathy could be told apart from stable hyperthyroidism with a 13 V-J model.

What was amplified from RNA transcripts were TCR beta CDR3 regions. First-round RT-PCR with HTBI primers amplified the TCR CDR3 region. Each CDR3 protein is one row after TCRdb ran MiXCR on the multiplex PCR reads. The sample records hundreds of thousands of distinct CDR3 sequences, 16% being singletons. V was pared by 5 bases and J by 0 bases, with 8 bases between. The CDR3 consists of 14 residues. The germline V gene encodes CDR1 ENHRY and CDR2 SYGVKD. With respect to this clonotype: What it recognizes is unknown.

Absence of ophthalmopathy progression within 18 months defined stable Graves' hyperthyroidism. The sequencing sample was made of blood. The receptor was derived from a woman aged 18-29 years with Graves' hyperthyroidism. The chain employs TRBV10-3 and TRBJ1-3; no definite D call. CDR3: CAISNSLSGNTIYF. CDR3 coding DNA: TGTGCCATCAGTAACAGCCTCTCTGGAAACACCATATATTTT.